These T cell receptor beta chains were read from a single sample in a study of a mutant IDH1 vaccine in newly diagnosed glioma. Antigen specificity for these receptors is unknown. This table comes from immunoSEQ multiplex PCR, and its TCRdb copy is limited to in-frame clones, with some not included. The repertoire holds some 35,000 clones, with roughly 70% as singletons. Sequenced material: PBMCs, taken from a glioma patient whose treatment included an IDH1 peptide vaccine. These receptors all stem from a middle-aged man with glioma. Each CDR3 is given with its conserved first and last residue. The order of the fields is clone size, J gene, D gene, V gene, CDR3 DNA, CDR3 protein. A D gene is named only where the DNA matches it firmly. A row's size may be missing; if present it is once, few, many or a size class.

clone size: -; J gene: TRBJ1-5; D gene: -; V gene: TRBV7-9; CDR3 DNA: TGTGCCAGCAGCCTCGAAAATCAGCCCCAGCATTTT; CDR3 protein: CASSLENQPQHF
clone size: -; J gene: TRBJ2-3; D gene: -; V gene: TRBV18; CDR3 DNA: TGTGCCAGCTCTCCCGGGACCACTAGCACAGATACGCAGTATTTT; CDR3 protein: CASSPGTTSTDTQYF
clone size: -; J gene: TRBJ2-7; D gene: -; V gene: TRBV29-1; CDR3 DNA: TGCAGCGTTGTCTTGTCAGAGCAGTACTTC; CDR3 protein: CSVVLSEQYF
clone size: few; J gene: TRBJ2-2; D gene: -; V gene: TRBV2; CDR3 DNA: TGTGCCAGCAGTTCTCCTTTCAGCGCCGGGGAGCTGTTTTTT; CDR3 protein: CASSSPFSAGELFF
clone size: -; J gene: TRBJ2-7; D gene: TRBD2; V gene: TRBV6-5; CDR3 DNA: TGTGCCAGCAGGACTAGCGGCTACGAGCAGTACTTT; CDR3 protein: CASRTSGYEQYF
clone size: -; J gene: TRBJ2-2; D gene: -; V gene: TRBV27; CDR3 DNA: TGTGCCAGCAGTCTATACGGGGGCCGTGCGACCCAGGCGCACACCGGGGAGCTGTTTTTT; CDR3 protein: CASSLYGGRATQAHTGELFF
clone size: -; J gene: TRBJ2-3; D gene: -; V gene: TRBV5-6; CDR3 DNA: TGTGCCAGCAGCTCACCTTTAGACTTAATCACAGATACGCAGTATTTT; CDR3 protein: CASSSPLDLITDTQYF
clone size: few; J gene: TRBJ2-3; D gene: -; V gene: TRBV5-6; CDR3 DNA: TGTGCCAGCAGCTCCAGGATCCGCACAGATACGCAGTATTTT; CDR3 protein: CASSSRIRTDTQYF
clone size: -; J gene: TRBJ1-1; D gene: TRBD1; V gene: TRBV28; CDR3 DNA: TGTGCCAGCAGTCGAGGGGACAGGGCGGGCACTGAAGCTTTCTTT; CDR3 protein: CASSRGDRAGTEAFF
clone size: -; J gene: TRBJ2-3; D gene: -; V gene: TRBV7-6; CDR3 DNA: TGTGCCAGCAGCCCGGCGGAGGTTCTCGCAGATACGCAGTATTTT; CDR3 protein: CASSPAEVLADTQYF
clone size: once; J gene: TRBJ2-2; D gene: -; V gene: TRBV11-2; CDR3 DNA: TGTGCCAGCAGCTTCCGGGGCGTAGGTAACGACGGGGAGCTGTTTTTT; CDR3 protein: CASSFRGVGNDGELFF
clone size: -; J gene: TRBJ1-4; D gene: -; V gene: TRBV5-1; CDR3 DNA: TGCGCCAGCAGCCCGACTGCAACTAATGAAAAACTGTTTTTT; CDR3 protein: CASSPTATNEKLFF
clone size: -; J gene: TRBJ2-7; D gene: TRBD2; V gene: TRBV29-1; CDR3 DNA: TGCAGCGTTGAAGGAATAGGGACTAGCGGTAACGAGCAGTACTTC; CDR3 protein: CSVEGIGTSGNEQYF
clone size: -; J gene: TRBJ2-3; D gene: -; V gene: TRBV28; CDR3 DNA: TGTGCCAGCAGTTTTACACAGGGAGATACGCAGTATTTT; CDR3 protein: CASSFTQGDTQYF
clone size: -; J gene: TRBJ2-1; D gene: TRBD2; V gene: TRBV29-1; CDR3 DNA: TGCAGCGCAACGGGACTAGCGGCAAGCTCCTACAATGAGCAGTTCTTC; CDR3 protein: CSATGLAASSYNEQFF
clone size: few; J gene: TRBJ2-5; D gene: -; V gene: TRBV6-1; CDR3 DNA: TGTGCCAGCAGTGAAGTGGAGGGGCGGGAGACCCAGTACTTC; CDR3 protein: CASSEVEGRETQYF
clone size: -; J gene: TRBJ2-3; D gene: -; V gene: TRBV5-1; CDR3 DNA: TGCGCCAGCCGCTTGGACAGCACAGATACGCAGTATTTT; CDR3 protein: CASRLDSTDTQYF
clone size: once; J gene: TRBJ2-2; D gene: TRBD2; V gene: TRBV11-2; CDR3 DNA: TGTGCCAGCAGCTTAGCCGCACTAGCGGGAGGGCCGGGCACCGGGGAGCTGTTTTTT; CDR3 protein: CASSLAALAGGPGTGELFF
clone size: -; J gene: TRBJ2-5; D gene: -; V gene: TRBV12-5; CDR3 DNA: TGTGCTAGTGGTTTGGACGCACCCGGGACGTCGAGGGAGACCCAGTACTTC; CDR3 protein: CASGLDAPGTSRETQYF
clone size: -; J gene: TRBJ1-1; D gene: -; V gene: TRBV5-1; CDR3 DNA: TGCGCCAGCAGGGAGAATCCAGGGAACACTGAAGCTTTCTTT; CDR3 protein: CASRENPGNTEAFF
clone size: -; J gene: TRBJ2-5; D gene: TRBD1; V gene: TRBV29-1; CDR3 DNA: TGCAGCGTGACAGGGGACAACCAAGAGACCCAGTACTTC; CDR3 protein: CSVTGDNQETQYF
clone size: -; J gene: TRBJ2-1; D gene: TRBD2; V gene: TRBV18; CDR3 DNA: TGTGCCAGCTCACCTCCGGGACTAGCCTACAATGAGCAGTTCTTC; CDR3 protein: CASSPPGLAYNEQFF
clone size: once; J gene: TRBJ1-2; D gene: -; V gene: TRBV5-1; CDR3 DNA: TGCGCCAGCAGCCCCGGGACATCTGACCTCTATGGCTACACCTTC; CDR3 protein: CASSPGTSDLYGYTF
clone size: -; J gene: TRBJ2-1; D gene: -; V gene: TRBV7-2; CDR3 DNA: TGTGCCAGCAGCGCGAGGGTAACCATCAAAGGGAATGAGCAGTTCTTC; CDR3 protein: CASSARVTIKGNEQFF
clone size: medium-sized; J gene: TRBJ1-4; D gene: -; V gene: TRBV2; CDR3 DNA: TGTGCCAGCAGCCTGGGGATTTATAATGAAAAACTGTTTTTT; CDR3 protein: CASSLGIYNEKLFF
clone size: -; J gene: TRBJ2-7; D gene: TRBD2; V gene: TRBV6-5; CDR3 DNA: TGTGCCAGCAGCCCCGGACTAGCTGAGTACGAGCAGTACTTC; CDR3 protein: CASSPGLAEYEQYF
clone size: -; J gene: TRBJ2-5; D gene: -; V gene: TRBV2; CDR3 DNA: TGTGCCAGCAGCTTCGAACCCCTTATTGGGGCCCAGTACTTC; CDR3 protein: CASSFEPLIGAQYF
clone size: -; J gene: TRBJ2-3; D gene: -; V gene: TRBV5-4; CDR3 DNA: TGTGCCAGCAGCCCCCATTCGGGAGCCCTTCTCACGCAGTATTTT; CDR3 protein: CASSPHSGALLTQYF
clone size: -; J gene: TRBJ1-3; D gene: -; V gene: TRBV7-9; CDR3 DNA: TGTGCCAGCAGCCACGTCGGGGGGACGGACACCATATATTTT; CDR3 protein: CASSHVGGTDTIYF
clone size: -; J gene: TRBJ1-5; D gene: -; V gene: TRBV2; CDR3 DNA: TGTGCCAGCAAGGACCATCAGAACAATCAGCCCCAGCATTTT; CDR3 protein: CASKDHQNNQPQHF
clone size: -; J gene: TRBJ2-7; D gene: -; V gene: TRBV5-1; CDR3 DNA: TGCGCCAGCAGCCCACAGGGAGGGTCCTACGAGCAGTACTTC; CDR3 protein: CASSPQGGSYEQYF
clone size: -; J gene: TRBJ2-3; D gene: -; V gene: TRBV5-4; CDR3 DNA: TGTGCCAGCAGCTTTGGCGTGGTCAGGGGAACAGATACGCAGTATTTT; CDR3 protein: CASSFGVVRGTDTQYF
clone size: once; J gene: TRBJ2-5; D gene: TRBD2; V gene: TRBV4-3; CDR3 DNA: TGCGCCAGCAGCCAACGGGCTAGCGGTTTACAAGAGACCCAGTACTTC; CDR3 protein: CASSQRASGLQETQYF
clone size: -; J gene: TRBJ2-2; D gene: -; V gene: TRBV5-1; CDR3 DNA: TGCGCCAGCAGCCCCGGGACTTTGACGGCCGGGGAGCTGTTTTTT; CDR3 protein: CASSPGTLTAGELFF
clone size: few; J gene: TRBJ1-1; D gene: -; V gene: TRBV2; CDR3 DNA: TGTGCCAGCTTGGGGGGCCCCAAAGCTTTCTTT; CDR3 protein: CASLGGPKAFF
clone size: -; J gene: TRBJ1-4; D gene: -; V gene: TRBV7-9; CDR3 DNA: TGTGCCAGCAGCTTAGGCAGGGGAAATGAAAAACTGTTTTTT; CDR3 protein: CASSLGRGNEKLFF
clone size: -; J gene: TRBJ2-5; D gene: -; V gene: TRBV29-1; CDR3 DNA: TGCAGCGTTGAGGCGGACCAAGAGACCCAGTACTTC; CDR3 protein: CSVEADQETQYF
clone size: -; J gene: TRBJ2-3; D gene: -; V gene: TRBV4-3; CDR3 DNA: TGCGCCAGCAGCCATCTCCCTAGCACAGATACGCAGTATTTT; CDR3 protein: CASSHLPSTDTQYF
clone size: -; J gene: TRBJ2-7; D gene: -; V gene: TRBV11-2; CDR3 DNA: TGTGCCAGCAGCTTAGGAGGGACGGGCTACGAGCAGTACTTC; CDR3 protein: CASSLGGTGYEQYF
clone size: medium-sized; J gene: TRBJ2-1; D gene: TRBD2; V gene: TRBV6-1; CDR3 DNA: TGTGCCAGCAGTGAACTAGCGGGATGGAATGAGCAGTTCTTC; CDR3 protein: CASSELAGWNEQFF
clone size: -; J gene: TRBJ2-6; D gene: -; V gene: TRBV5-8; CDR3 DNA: TGTGCCAGCAGCTACCGGGCCAACGTCCTGACTTTC; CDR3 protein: CASSYRANVLTF
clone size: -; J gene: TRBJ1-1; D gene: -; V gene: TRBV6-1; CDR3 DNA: TGTGCCAGCACGGCTACGGGCCAGGGGACTGAAGCTTTCTTT; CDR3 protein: CASTATGQGTEAFF
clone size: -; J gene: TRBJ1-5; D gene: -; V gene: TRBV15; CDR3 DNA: TGTGCCACCAGCAGAGATAGGGTTGACAATCAGCCCCAGCATTTT; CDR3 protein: CATSRDRVDNQPQHF
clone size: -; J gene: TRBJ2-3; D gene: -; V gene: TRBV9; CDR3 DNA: TGTGCCAGCAGCGTAGCTTTTGATACGCAGTATTTT; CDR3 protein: CASSVAFDTQYF
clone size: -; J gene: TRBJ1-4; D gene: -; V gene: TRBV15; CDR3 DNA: TGTGCCACCAGCAGAGGGCAGGGTAATGAAAAACTGTTTTTT; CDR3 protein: CATSRGQGNEKLFF